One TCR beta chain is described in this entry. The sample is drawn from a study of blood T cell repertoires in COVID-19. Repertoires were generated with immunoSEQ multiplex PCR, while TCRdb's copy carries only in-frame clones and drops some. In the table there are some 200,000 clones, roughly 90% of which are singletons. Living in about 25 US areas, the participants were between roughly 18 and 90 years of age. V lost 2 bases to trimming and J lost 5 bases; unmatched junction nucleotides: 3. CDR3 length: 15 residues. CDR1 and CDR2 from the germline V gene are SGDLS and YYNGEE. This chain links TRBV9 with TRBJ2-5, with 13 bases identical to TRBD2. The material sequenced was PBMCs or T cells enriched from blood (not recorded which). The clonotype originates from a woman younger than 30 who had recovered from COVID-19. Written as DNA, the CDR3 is TGTGCCAGCAGCGTGGGACTAGCGGGGAGGGAGACCCAGTACTTC. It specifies CASSVGLAGRETQYF.